This TCR beta chain was identified in a study of blood T cell repertoires in COVID-19. Per the germline V gene, CDR1 is SGHTA and CDR2 is FQGNSA. CDR3 length: 14 residues. Trimming left V 2 bases short and J 5 bases short, with 10 bases between. The table came from immunoSEQ multiplex PCR; TCRdb's copy has only in-frame clones and leaves some out. Among fewer than 450,000 clones listed, 88% were seen once. This clone appeared a few times. The sequence was collected from a woman in her 70s with COVID-19, enrolled during active disease. The chain links TRBV7-2 to TRBJ2-1; perhaps TRBD1 as D (5 bases). Sequencing input: peripheral blood. CDR3 region: CASSLRGSDNEQFF. The CDR3 nucleotides are TGTGCCAGCAGCTTAAGGGGTTCGGACAATGAGCAGTTCTTC. The entire variable domain, with the rest obtained from reference TRBV7-2 and TRBJ2-1, is as follows: GAGVSQSPSNKVTEKGKDVELRCDPISGHTALYWYRQSLGQGLEFLIYFQGNSAPDKSGLPSDRFSAERTGGSVSTLTIQRTQQEDSAVYLCASSLRGSDNEQFFGPGTRLTVL.